These 11 T cell receptor beta chains were sequenced from one sample in a study of vaccination and CD4 T cells after COVID-19. Their recognized antigens are unknown. The Oncomine TCR Beta short-read assay sequenced DNA from cultured CD4+ T cells. One entry per CDR3 protein, called by TCRdb with MiXCR from the PCR reads. The sample comprises roughly 6,500 distinct CDR3 sequences, around 31% of which are singletons, and roughly 28% rests with the top ten. This sample's treatment: roughly nine-day PBMC culture with coronavirus spike peptide pools or control peptides (ViraFEST assay). An unexposed donor provided the CD4+ T cells, which were collected before the COVID-19 pandemic (2011-2018). The sequencing input was CD4+ T cells from blood, cultured in vitro. These receptors came from a human donor in good health.

This clonotype has a handful of counts. The V and J genes are TRBV29-1 and TRBJ1-1; maybe TRBD1 (5 bases). The V and J ends lost 4 bases and 1 base respectively, with 7 bases between them. This CDR3 region has 12 residues. CDR1 is SQVTM and CDR2 is ANQGSEA in the germline V gene. CDR3 region: CSVGQPNTEAFF. The CDR3 DNA is TGCAGCGTTGGACAGCCGAACACTGAAGCTTTCTTT.

The chain employs TRBV10-3 and TRBJ2-1; 13 bases agree with TRBD2. Per the germline V gene, CDR1 is ENHRY and CDR2 is SYGVKD. The CDR3 extends over 16 amino acids. With 4 bases clipped from V and 9 bases from J, the junction kept 9 bases outside the gene matches. The CDR3 bases are TGTGCCATCAGTGCGTCGGGGACTAGCGGGACTCCTGAGCAGTTCTTC. Its protein is CAISASGTSGTPEQFF.

The table lists this clonotype with a few counts. The chain joins TRBV20-1 to TRBJ2-4; tentative D call: TRBD1 (6 bases). The CDR3 loop spans 14 amino acids. The germline V gene encodes CDR1 DFQATT and CDR2 SNEGSKA (reference sequence). Trimming shortened V by 0 bases and J by 8 bases, and 14 bases separated the two germline ends. The CDR3 sequence is CSAREGALSDIQYF. CDR3 nucleotide sequence: TGCAGTGCTAGAGAGGGGGCGTTGTCCGACATTCAGTACTTC.

This sequence joins TRBV27 and TRBJ2-3; D is possibly TRBD1 (6 bases). The CDR3 consists of 13 residues. Germline V lookup: CDR1 MNHEY, CDR2 SMNVEV (reference sequence). V was trimmed by 5 bases and J by 7 bases, leaving 13 bases between them. CDR3: CASSTGMVNTQYF. The DNA of the CDR3 is TGTGCCAGCAGTACAGGGATGGTAAATACGCAGTATTTT.

The rearrangement links TRBV20-1 to TRBJ1-5; D is unresolved. Deletions cut 4 bases from V and 4 bases from J, with 14 bases between. The CDR3 loop spans 14 amino acids. Germline loops: CDR1 DFQATT, CDR2 SNEGSKA (reference sequence). The CDR3 region is CSATKGPQNQPQHF. Written as DNA, the CDR3 is TGCAGTGCTACCAAAGGGCCCCAAAATCAGCCCCAGCATTTT.

The chain is built from TRBV12-3 or TRBV12-4 and TRBJ1-1; D is ambiguous. V dropped 7 bases and J dropped 4 bases, with 10 bases sitting between them. This CDR3 comprises 12 residues. The DNA for the CDR3 is TGTGCCAGCACCGGTTTGGGCACTGAAGCTTTCTTT. Its translation: CASTGLGTEAFF.

The chain joins TRBV9 to TRBJ2-3, with D maybe TRBD2 (6 bases). V lost 4 bases and J 5 bases, leaving 17 bases between the germline ends. Germline V gives CDR1 SGDLS, CDR2 YYNGEE. This CDR3 region has 15 residues. The CDR3 protein is CASSPWGGDEDTQYF. The CDR3 DNA sequence: TGTGCCAGCAGCCCGTGGGGCGGGGATGAAGATACGCAGTATTTT. Using reference TRBV9 and TRBJ2-3 for the parts outside the CDR3, the full variable domain is DSGVTQTPKHLITATGQRVTLRCSPRSGDLSVYWYQQSLDQGLQFLIQYYNGEERAKGNILERFSAQQFPDLHSELNLSSLELGDSALYFCASSPWGGDEDTQYFGPGTRLTVL.

The J gene is TRBJ2-3, the V gene TRBV11-2; no definite D call. The V end was cut by 3 bases, the J end by 1 base, with 11 bases between. The CDR3 length is 15 residues. Germline values: CDR1 SGHAT, CDR2 FQNNGV. CDR3 protein: CASSFLSGGTDTQYF. The CDR3 bases are TGTGCCAGCAGCTTCCTGTCTGGAGGCACAGATACGCAGTATTTT.

V and J are TRBV12-3 or TRBV12-4 and TRBJ1-1; D is undetermined. V lost 6 bases and J 4 bases, leaving 6 bases between the germline ends. The CDR3 has 11 residues. CDR3 loop: CASSPSTEAFF. The CDR3 DNA follows: TGTGCCAGCAGCCCTAGCACTGAAGCTTTCTTT.

The chain combines TRBV11-2 with TRBJ1-1; 7 positions agree with TRBD1. This CDR3 has 13 amino acids. Germline-derived CDR1 and CDR2 are SGHAT and FQNNGV. The J segment lost 11 bases and the V segment lost 4 bases, leaving 10 bases of the junction unmatched. The CDR3 sequence: CASSSTQGRMAFF. The DNA of the CDR3 is TGTGCCAGCAGCTCCACACAGGGGAGGATGGCTTTCTTT.

This chain uses TRBV6-1 with TRBJ2-2; no clear D gene. The CDR3 is 14 amino acids. CDR1 is MNHNS, CDR2 SASEGT, per germline. V shed 1 base and J shed 6 bases, with 9 bases lying between them. The CDR3 bases are TGTGCCAGCAGTGAAGAGGCCTCCTCCGGGGAGCTGTTTTTT. This translates into CASSEEASSGELFF.